This T cell receptor beta chain was captured in a study of T-cell reconstitution after alpha-beta-depleted transplantation in children. In the case of this clonotype: The antigen is undetermined.

The CDR3 is made up of 15 amino acids. V shed 0 bases and J shed 2 bases, with 11 bases lying between them. Germline lookup yields CDR1 SGHRS and CDR2 YFSETQ. General study findings and limits: At one year after transplant, newly produced T cells mostly accounted for T-cell counts and diversity. Surviving recipient T cells and thymic progenitors accounted for the high day-60 TCRbeta diversity observed in some patients. At around two months after transplant, the alpha-beta T cells were reportedly derived from several hundred expanded clones that came from non-depleted graft cells.

Unique molecular identifiers were used in preparing the TCRbeta library. One entry per CDR3 protein, called by TCRdb with MiXCR from the PCR reads. The sample gives around 420,000 distinct CDR3 sequences, 15% to 20% of which show up once; 29% is in the top ten. This clonotype was sampled from a boy younger than two who had a stem cell transplant for Wiskott-Aldrich syndrome, so the T cells may come from the graft donor. The chain carries TRBV5-1 and TRBJ2-5, with D possibly TRBD2 on 5 matching bases. The specimen comprised PBMCs, mostly from graft donor cells, sampled 360 days after TCRalphabeta/CD19-depleted stem cell transplant. Here the CDR3 reads CASSLEREHQETQYF. The CDR3 bases are TGCGCCAGCAGCTTGGAAAGGGAGCATCAAGAGACCCAGTACTTC.